This T cell receptor beta chain was captured in a study of T-cell reconstitution after alpha-beta-depleted transplantation in children. Findings and limits, study-wide: Reportedly, only several hundred clones from non-depleted graft cells drove alpha-beta T-cell counts at about two months. The study traced high day-60 TCRbeta diversity in some patients to surviving recipient T cells and thymic progenitors.

Unique molecular identifiers were built into the TCRbeta library. A single record per CDR3 protein comes from TCRdb applying MiXCR to the PCR reads. Counted here are about 180,000 distinct CDR3 sequences, over 8.5% occurring once; the ten biggest clones make up less than 15%. This clonotype showed up many times. Its matching antigen is unknown. The sequence came from a boy between 2 and 10 years old with acute myeloid leukemia, due to receive a stem cell transplant. The sequences come from PBMCs, collected before TCRalphabeta/CD19-depleted stem cell transplant.

The CDR3 sequence: CASSPRTGGDTEAFF. The CDR3, as DNA: TGTGCCAGCAGCCCGCGGACAGGGGGAGACACTGAAGCTTTCTTT. The J gene is TRBJ1-1, the V gene TRBV13, with 10 bases that match TRBD1. V lost 5 bases, J lost 3 bases, and 6 bases stayed unmatched. In germline, CDR1 is PRHDT, CDR2 FYEKMQ (reference sequence). This CDR3 contains 15 residues. Full variable domain (missing parts from reference TRBV13 and TRBJ1-1): AAGVIQSPRHLIKEKRETATLKCYPIPRHDTVYWYQQGPGQDPQFLISFYEKMQSDKGSIPDRFSAQQFSDYHSELNMSSLELGDSALYFCASSPRTGGDTEAFFGQGTRLTVV.